Listed below are T cell receptor beta chains from one sample, sequenced in a study of blood T cell repertoires in COVID-19. Clones were read by immunoSEQ multiplex PCR, and TCRdb kept only the in-frame ones, dropping some. Among roughly 260,000 clones listed, 75% to 95% were seen once. The sample comprised peripheral blood. The receptors originated from a person between 18 and 35 years old with COVID-19, enrolled during active disease. Each CDR3 is given with its conserved first and last residue. For some rows the clone size is stated as once, few or many, or as a class when expanded; others skip it.

abundance	v_gene	j_gene	CDR3aa
-	TRBV30	TRBJ2-2	CAWRIGLAPGELFF
-	TRBV7-9	TRBJ1-2	CASSQEGRPTF
few	TRBV27	TRBJ1-5	CASSLTGNNQPQHF
-	TRBV7-9	TRBJ2-7	CASSTMEGYEQYF
-	TRBV15	TRBJ2-7	CATMIAGGYEQYF
once	TRBV6-5	TRBJ1-2	CASSWTGPPSNYGYTF
-	TRBV4-1	TRBJ2-7	CASSQVGQGVSYEQYF
-	TRBV5-1	TRBJ2-6	CASSLAPGGGYSGANVLTF
-	TRBV5-1	TRBJ1-1	CASSTQGGNTEAFF
once	TRBV25-1	TRBJ2-1	CASSESGSRGSYNEQFF
-	TRBV5-1	TRBJ2-1	CASSLLAERYNEQFF
-	TRBV29-1	TRBJ1-1	CSVRTGGQAFF
-	TRBV2	TRBJ2-3	CASSFGADTQYF
-	TRBV20-1	TRBJ2-7	CSARDNYEQYF
-	TRBV18	TRBJ2-7	CASSPPQKNPYEQYF
-	TRBV27	TRBJ1-2	CASQGRGFGYTF
-	TRBV5-1	TRBJ1-4	CASSLSGGNEKLFF
-	TRBV19	TRBJ1-5	CASSIRPGQPQHF
-	TRBV4-2	TRBJ1-5	CASSQAGDFQPQHF
once	TRBV7-8	TRBJ2-1	CASSRSGRAGNEQFF
-	TRBV5-1	TRBJ2-5	CASSGDNQETQYF
-	TRBV9	TRBJ2-7	CASSVDAGQGYEQYF
-	TRBV11-1	TRBJ2-7	CASSPRLASSYEQYF
-	TRBV12-3/TRBV12-4	TRBJ1-4	CASSLGLGEKLFF
-	TRBV5-1	TRBJ1-4	CASGYGQGEKLFF